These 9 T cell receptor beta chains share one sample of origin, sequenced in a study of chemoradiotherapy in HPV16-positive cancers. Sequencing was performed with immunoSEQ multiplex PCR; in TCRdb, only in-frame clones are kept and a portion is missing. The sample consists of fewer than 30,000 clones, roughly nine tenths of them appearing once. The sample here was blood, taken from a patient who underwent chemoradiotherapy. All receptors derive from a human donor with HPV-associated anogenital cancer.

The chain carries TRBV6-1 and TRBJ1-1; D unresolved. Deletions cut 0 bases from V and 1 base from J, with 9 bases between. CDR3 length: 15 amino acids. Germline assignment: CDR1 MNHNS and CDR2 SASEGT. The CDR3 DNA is TGTGCCAGCAGTGAAGCGGGGTTGGGGAACACTGAAGCTTTCTTT. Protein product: CASSEAGLGNTEAFF.

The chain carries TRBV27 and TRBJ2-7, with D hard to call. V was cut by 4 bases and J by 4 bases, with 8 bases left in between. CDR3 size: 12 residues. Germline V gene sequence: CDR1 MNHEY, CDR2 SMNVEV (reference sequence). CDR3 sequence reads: CASSWAGYEQYF. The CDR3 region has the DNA TGTGCCAGCAGTTGGGCTGGGTACGAGCAGTACTTC.

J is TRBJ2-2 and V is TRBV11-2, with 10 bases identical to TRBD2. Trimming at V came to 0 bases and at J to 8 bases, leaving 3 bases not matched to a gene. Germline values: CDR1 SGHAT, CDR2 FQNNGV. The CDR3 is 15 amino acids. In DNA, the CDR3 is TGTGCCAGCAGCTTAGAGGGACTAGCGAGGGGGGAGCTGTTTTTT. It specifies CASSLEGLARGELFF.

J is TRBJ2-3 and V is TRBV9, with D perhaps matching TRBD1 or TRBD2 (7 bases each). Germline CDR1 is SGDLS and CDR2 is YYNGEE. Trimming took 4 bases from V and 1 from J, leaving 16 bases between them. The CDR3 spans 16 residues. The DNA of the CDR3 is TGTGCCAGCAGCCGAACCCAGGGGGGGGGCACAGATACGCAGTATTTT. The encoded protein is CASSRTQGGGTDTQYF.

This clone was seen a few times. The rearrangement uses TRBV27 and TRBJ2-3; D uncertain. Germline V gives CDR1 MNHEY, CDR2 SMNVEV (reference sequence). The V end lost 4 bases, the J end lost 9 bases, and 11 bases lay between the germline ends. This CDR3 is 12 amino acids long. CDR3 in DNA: TGTGCCAGCAGTTCATGGGCCCGCACGCAGTATTTT. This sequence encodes CASSSWARTQYF.

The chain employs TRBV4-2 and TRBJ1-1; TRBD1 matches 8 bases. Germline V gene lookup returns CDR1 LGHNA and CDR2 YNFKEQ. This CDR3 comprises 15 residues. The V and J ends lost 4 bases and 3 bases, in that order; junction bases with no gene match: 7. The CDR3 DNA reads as TGTGCCAGCAGCCCTCGGACAGGGCGTCACACTGAAGCTTTCTTT. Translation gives CASSPRTGRHTEAFF.

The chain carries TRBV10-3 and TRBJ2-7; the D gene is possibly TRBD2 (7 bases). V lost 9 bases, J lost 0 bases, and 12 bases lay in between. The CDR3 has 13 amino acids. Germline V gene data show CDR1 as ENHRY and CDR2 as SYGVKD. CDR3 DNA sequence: TGTGCCATGGCGGGGGCTAGCTCCTACGAGCAGTACTTC. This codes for CAMAGASSYEQYF.

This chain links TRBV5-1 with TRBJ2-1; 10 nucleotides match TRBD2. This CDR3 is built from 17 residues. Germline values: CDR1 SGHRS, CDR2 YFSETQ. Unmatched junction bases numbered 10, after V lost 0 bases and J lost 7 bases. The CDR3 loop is CASSLGSSGRELNEQFF. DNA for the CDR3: TGCGCCAGCAGCTTGGGGTCTAGCGGGAGAGAGTTGAATGAGCAGTTCTTC. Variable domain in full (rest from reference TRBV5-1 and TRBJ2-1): KAGVTQTPRYLIKTRGQQVTLSCSPISGHRSVSWYQQTPGQGLQFLFEYFSETQRNKGNFPGRFSGRQFSNSRSEMNVSTLELGDSALYLCASSLGSSGRELNEQFFGPGTRLTVL.

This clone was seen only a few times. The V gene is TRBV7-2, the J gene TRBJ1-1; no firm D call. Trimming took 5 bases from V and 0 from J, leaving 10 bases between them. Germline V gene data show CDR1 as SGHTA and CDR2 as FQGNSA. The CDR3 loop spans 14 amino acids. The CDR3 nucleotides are TGTGCCAGCAGCCCCATAATCATGAACACTGAAGCTTTCTTT. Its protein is CASSPIIMNTEAFF. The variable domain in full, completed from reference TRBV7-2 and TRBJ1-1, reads GAGVSQSPSNKVTEKGKDVELRCDPISGHTALYWYRQSLGQGLEFLIYFQGNSAPDKSGLPSDRFSAERTGGSVSTLTIQRTQQEDSAVYLCASSPIIMNTEAFFGQGTRLTVV.